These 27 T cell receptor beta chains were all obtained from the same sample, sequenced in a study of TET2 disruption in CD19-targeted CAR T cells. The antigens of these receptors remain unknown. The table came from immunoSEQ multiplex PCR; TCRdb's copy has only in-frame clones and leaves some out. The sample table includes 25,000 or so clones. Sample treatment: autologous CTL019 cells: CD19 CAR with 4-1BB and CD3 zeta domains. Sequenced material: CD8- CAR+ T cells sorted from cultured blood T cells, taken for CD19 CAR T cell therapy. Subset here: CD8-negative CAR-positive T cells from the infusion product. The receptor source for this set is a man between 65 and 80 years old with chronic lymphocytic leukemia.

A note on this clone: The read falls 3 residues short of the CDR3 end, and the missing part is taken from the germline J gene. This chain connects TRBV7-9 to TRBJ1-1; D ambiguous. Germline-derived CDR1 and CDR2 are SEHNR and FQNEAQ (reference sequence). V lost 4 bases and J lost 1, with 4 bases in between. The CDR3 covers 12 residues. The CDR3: CASSSRNTEAFF. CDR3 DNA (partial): TGTGCCAGCAGCTCCAGGAACACTGAA.

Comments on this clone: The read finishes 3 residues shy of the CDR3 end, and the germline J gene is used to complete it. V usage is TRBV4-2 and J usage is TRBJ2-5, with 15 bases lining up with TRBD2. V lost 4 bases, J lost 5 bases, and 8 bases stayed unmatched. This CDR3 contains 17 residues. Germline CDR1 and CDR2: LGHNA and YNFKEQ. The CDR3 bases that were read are TGTGCCAGCAGCCCGCGGACTAGCGGGGGGGGGTGGGAGACC. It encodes CASSPRTSGGGWET. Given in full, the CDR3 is CASSPRTSGGGWETQYF.

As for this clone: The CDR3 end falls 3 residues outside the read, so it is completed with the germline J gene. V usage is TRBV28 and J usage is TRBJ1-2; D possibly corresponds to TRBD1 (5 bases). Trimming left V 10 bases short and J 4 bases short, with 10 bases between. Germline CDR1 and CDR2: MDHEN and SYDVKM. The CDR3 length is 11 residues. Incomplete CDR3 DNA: TGTGCCACCGACGGGGGCTATGGC. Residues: CATDGGYG. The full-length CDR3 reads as CATDGGYGYTF.

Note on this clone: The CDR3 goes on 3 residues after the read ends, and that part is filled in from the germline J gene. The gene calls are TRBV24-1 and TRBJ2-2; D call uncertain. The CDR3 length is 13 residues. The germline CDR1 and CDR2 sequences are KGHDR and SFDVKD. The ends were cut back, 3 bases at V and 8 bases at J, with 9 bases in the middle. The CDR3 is CATSDPLLGELFF. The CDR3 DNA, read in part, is TGTGCCACCAGTGATCCTCTACTGGGGGAG.

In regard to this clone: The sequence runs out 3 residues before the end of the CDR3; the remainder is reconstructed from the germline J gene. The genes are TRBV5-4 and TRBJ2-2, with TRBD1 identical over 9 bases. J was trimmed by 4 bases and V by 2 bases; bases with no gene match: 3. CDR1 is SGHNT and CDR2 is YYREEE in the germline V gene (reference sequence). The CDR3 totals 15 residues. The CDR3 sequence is CASSFGTGSTGELFF. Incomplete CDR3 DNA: TGTGCCAGCAGCTTCGGGACAGGGAGCACCGGGGAG.

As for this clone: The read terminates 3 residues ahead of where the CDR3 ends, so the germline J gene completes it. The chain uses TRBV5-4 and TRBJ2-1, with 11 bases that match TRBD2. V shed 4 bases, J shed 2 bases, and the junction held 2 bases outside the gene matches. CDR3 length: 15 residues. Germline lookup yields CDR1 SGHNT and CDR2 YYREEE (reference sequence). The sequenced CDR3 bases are TGTGCCAGCAGCGTGACTAGCGGGGCCTACAATGAG. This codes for CASSVTSGAYNE. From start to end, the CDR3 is CASSVTSGAYNEQFF.

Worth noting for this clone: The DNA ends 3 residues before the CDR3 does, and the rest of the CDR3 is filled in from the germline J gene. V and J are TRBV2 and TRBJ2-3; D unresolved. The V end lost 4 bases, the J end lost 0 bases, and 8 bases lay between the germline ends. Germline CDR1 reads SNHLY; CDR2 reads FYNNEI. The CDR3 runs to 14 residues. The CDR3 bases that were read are TGTGCCAGCAGTGTTGCGGCAAGCACAGATACG. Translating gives CASSVAASTDT. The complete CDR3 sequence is CASSVAASTDTQYF.

The DNA read from the CDR3 is TGTGCCAGTAGTCAAGCGGGGGGAGGGCAAGAGACA. It codes for CASSQAGGGQET. From start to end, the CDR3 is CASSQAGGGQETAFF. The chain links TRBV19 to TRBJ1-1; D is possibly TRBD1 (5 bases). The sequenced fragment ends 3 residues before the CDR3 boundary, so the rest is inferred from the germline J gene. Germline CDR1 and CDR2: LNHDA and SQIVND (reference sequence). There are 15 residues in the CDR3.

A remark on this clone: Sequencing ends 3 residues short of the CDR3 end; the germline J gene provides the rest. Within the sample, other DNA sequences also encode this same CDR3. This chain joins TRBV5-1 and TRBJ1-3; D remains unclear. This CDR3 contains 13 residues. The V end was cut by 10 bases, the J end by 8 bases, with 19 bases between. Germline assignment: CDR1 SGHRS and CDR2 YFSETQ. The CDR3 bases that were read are TGCGCCTCCGCACCTCTGAGCGGGGACACC. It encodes CASAPLSGDT. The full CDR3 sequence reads CASAPLSGDTIYF.

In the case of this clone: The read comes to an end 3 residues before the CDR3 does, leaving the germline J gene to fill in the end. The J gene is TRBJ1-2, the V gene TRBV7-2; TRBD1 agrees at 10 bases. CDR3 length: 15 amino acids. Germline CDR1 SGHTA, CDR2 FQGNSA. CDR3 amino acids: CASSITGTGAYDYTF. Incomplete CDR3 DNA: TGTGCCAGCAGCATAACCGGGACAGGGGCCTACGAC.

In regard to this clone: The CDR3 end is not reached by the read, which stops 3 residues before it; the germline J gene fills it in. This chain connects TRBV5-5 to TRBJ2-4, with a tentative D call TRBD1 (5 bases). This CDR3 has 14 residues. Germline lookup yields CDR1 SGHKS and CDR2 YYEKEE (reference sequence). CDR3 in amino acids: CASSLFDGAQPQYF. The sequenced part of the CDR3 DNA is TGTGCCAGCAGCTTGTTTGATGGGGCTCAGCCT.

CDR3 loop: CSARDKAVAGGSYNEQFF. Partial CDR3 DNA: TGCAGTGCTAGAGATAAGGCGGTAGCGGGAGGCTCCTACAATGAG. The chain is built from TRBV20-1 and TRBJ2-1, with 10 bases matching TRBD2. The read falls 3 residues short of the CDR3 end, and the missing part is taken from the germline J gene. The CDR3 runs 18 residues. CDR1 is DFQATT, CDR2 SNEGSKA, per germline (reference sequence). V lost 0 bases and J lost 0; bases outside the gene matches: 8.

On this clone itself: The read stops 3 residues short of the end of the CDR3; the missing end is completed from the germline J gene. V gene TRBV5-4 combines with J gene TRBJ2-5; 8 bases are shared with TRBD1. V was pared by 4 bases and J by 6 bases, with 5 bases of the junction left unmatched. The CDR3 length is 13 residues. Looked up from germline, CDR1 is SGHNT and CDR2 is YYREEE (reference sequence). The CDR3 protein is CASSPGQAKTQYF. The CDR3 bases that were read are TGTGCCAGCAGCCCGGGACAGGCCAAGACC.

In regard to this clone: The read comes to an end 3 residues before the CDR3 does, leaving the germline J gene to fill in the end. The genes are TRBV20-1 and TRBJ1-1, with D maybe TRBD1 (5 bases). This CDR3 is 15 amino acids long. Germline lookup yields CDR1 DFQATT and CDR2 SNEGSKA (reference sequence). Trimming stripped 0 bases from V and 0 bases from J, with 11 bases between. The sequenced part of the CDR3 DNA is TGCAGTGCTAGAGATGGTGCAGGGCTGAACACTGAA. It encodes CSARDGAGLNTE. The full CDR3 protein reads CSARDGAGLNTEAFF.

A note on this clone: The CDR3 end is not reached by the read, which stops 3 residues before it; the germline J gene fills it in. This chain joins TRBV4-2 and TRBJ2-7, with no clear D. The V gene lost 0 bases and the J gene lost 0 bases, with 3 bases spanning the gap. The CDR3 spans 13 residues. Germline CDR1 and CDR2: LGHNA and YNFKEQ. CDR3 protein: CASSQEASYEQYF. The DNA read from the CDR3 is TGTGCCAGCAGCCAAGAGGCCTCCTACGAG.

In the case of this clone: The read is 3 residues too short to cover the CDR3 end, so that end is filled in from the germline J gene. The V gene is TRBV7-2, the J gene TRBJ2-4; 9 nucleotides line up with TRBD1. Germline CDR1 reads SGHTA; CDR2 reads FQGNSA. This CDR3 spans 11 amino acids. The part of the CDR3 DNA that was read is TGTGCCAGCAGTACAGGGGGCGGT. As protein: CASSTGGG. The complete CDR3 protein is CASSTGGGQYF. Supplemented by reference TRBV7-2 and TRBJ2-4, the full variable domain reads GAGVSQSPSNKVTEKGKDVELRCDPISGHTALYWYRQSLGQGLEFLIYFQGNSAPDKSGLPSDRFSAERTGGSVSTLTIQRTQQEDSAVYLCASSTGGGQYFGAGTRLSVL.

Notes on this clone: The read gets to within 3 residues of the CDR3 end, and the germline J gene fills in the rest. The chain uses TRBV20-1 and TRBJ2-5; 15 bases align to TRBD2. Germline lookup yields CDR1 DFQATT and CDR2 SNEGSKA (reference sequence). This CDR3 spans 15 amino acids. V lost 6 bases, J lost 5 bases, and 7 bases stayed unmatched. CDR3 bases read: TGCAGTGCCATTGGACTAGCGGGGGGGAAGGAGACC. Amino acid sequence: CSAIGLAGGKET. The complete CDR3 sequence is CSAIGLAGGKETQYF.

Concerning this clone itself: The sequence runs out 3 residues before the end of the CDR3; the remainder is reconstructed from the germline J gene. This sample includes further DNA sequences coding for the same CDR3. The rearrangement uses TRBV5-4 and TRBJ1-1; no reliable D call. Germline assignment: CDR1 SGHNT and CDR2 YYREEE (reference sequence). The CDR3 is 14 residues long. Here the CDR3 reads CASSLDRASREAFF. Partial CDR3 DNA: TGTGCCAGCAGCTTGGACAGAGCTTCCAGAGAA.

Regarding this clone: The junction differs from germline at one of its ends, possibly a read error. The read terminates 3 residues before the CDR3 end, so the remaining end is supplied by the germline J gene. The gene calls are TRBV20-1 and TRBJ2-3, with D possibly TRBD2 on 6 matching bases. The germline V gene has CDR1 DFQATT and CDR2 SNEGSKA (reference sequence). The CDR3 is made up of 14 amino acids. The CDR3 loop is CSASPRLAPETQYF. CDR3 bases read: TGCAGTGCTAGTCCGAGGCTAGCGCCAGAGACG.

The CDR3: CASSLNPEAKNIQYF. The covered CDR3 bases are TGTGCCAGCAGCTTGAACCCAGAAGCCAAAAACATT. The chain joins TRBV7-2 to TRBJ2-4; D call uncertain. Read coverage stops 3 residues before the CDR3 terminus; the germline J gene supplies the remainder. The CDR3 is made up of 15 amino acids. V lost 3 bases, J lost 0 bases, and 9 bases lay in between. The germline V gene encodes CDR1 SGHTA and CDR2 FQGNSA.

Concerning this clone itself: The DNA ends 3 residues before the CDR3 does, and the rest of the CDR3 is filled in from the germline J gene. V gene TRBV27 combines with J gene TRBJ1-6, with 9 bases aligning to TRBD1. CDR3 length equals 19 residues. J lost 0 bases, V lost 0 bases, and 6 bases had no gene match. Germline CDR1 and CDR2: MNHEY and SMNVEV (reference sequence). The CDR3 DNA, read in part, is TGTGCCAGCAGTTTATCGGGACAGGGTTCTTCCTCCTATAATTCACCC. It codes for CASSLSGQGSSSYNSP. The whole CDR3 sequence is CASSLSGQGSSSYNSPLHF.

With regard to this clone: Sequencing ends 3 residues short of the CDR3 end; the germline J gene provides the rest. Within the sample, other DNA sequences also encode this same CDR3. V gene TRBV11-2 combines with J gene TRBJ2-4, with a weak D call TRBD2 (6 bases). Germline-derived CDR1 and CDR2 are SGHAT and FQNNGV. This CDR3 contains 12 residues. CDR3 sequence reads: CASSSPGETQYF. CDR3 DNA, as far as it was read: TGTGCCAGCAGCTCCCCGGGGGAAACT.

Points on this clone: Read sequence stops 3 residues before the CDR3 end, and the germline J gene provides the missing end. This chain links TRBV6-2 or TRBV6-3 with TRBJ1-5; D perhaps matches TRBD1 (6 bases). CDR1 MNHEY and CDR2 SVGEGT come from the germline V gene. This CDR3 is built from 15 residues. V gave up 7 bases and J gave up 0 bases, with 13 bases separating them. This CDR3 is CASTQDRDSNQPQHF. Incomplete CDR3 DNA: TGTGCCAGCACCCAGGACAGAGATAGCAATCAGCCC.

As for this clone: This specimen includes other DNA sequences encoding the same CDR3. The part of the CDR3 DNA that was read is TGTGCCAGCAGCTTAGGAGGGGGCCGAGAGACC. Translation gives CASSLGGGRET. The entire CDR3 reads CASSLGGGRETQYF. V usage is TRBV7-8 and J usage is TRBJ2-5; 7 bases agree with TRBD1. The CDR3 is cut off 3 residues early in the read; its end comes from the germline J gene. There are 14 residues in the CDR3. Germline lookup yields CDR1 SGHVS and CDR2 FQNEAQ. Trimming took 1 base from V and 4 from J; bases not matched to a gene: 3.

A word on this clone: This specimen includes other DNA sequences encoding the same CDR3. CDR3 DNA (partial): TGTGCCAGCAGTGGGGGACAGACTCCACTAAACACC. Protein product: CASSGGQTPLNT. The complete CDR3 protein is CASSGGQTPLNTIYF. The V gene is TRBV2, the J gene TRBJ1-3; 7 nucleotides align to TRBD1. The observed sequence ends 3 residues before the CDR3 terminus, with the missing tail filled in from the germline J gene. Germline loops: CDR1 SNHLY, CDR2 FYNNEI. The CDR3 spans 15 residues. V shed 4 bases and J 6 bases; nucleotides not matched to a gene: 9.

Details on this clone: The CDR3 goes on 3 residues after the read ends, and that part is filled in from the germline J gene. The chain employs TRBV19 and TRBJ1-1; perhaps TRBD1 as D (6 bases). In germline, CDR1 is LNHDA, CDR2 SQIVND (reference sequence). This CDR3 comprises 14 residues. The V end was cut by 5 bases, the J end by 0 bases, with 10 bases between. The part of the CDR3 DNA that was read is TGTGCCAGTAGTCTTGGACAGCTGAACACTGAA. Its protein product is CASSLGQLNTE. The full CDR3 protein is CASSLGQLNTEAFF.

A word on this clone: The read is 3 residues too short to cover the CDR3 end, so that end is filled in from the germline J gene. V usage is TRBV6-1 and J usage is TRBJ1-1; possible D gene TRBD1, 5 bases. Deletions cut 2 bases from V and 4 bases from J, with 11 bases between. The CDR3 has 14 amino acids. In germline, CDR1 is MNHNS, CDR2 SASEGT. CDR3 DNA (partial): TGTGCCAGCAGTGAATCGGTCGGGGGCACTGAA. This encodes CASSESVGGTE. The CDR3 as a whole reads CASSESVGGTEAFF.